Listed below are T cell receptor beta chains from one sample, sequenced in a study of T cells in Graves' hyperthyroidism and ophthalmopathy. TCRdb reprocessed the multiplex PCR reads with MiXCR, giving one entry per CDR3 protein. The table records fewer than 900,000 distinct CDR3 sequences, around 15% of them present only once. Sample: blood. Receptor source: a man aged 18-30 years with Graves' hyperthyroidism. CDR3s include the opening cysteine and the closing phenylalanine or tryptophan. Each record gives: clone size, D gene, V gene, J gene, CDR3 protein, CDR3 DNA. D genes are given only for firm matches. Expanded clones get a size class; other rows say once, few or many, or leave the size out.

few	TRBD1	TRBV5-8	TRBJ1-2	CASSKSGGYGYTF	TGTGCCAGCAGCAAATCAGGGGGGTATGGCTACACCTTC
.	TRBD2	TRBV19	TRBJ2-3	CATGYSGSADTQYF	TGTGCCACTGGGTATAGCGGGAGCGCAGATACGCAGTATTTT
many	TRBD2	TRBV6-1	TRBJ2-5	CASSPGLAGGFQETQYF	TGTGCCAGCAGCCCAGGACTAGCGGGAGGCTTCCAAGAGACCCAGTACTTC
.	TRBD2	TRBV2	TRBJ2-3	CASSATSGRADTQYF	TGTGCCAGCAGTGCCACTAGCGGGAGGGCTGATACGCAGTATTTT
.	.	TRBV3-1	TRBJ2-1	CASSPFRQDDEQFF	TGTGCCAGCAGCCCTTTCAGGCAGGACGATGAGCAGTTCTTC
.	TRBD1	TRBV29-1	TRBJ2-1	CSVAGTVDYNEQFF	TGCAGCGTTGCAGGGACAGTAGATTACAATGAGCAGTTCTTC
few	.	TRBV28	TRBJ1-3	CASSLVGPFSGNTIYF	TGTGCCAGCAGTTTAGTGGGCCCCTTCTCTGGAAACACCATATATTTT
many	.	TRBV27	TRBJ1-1	CASSSWDLLNTEAFF	TGTGCCAGCAGTTCCTGGGACCTCCTGAACACTGAAGCTTTCTTT
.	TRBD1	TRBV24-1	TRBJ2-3	CATSDRDEGDTQYF	TGTGCCACCAGCGACAGGGATGAGGGAGATACGCAGTATTTT
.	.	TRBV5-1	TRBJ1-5	CASSLDISNQPQHF	TGCGCCAGCAGCTTAGACATTAGCAATCAGCCCCAGCATTTT